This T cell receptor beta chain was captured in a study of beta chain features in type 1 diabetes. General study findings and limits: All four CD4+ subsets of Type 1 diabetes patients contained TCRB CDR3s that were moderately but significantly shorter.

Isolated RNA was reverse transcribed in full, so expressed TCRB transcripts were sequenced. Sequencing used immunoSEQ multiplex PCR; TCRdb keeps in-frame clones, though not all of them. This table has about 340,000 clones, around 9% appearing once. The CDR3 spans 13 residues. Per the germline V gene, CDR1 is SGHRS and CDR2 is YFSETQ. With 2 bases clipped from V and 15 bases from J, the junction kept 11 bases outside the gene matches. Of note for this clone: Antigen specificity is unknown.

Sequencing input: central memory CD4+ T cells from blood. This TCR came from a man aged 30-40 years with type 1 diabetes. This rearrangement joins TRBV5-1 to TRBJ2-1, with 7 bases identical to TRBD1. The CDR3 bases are TGCGCCAGCAGCTTACAAAACGAGGCAGGGGGGTTCTTC. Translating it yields CASSLQNEAGGFF.